These T cell receptor beta chains were read from a single sample in a study of T cell responses to AZD1222 COVID-19 vaccine. Repertoires were generated with immunoSEQ multiplex PCR, while TCRdb's copy carries only in-frame clones and drops some. The sample carries approximately 90,000 clones, 88% recorded once. The sample consisted of peripheral blood, taken on day 0 of AZD1222 vaccination. These TCRs come from an adult in good health. The CDR3 runs from the conserved cysteine through the conserved F or W. A D gene is named only where the DNA matches it firmly. Only part of the rows carry a size: once, few, many, or a class if the clone is expanded.

d_call: TRBD2; v_call: TRBV18; clone_size: once; j_call: TRBJ2-3; cdr3_nt: TGTGCCAGCTCAGCCCGGACTAGCGGGAGTATAAATACGCAGTATTTT; cdr3_aa: CASSARTSGSINTQYF
d_call: .; v_call: TRBV10-2; clone_size: once; j_call: TRBJ2-7; cdr3_nt: TGCGCCAGCAGTGAGGTCCACCTGACCCACGAGCAGTACTTC; cdr3_aa: CASSEVHLTHEQYF
d_call: .; v_call: TRBV10-2; clone_size: once; j_call: TRBJ2-7; cdr3_nt: TGCGCCAGCAGTGAGTCTTCCTACGAGCAGTACTTC; cdr3_aa: CASSESSYEQYF
d_call: .; v_call: TRBV3-1/TRBV3-2; clone_size: .; j_call: TRBJ2-1; cdr3_nt: TGTGCCAGCAGCCAAGATCAGAGGGAGCAGTTCTTC; cdr3_aa: CASSQDQREQFF
d_call: .; v_call: TRBV30; clone_size: once; j_call: TRBJ2-4; cdr3_nt: TGTGCCTGGAACCCAGGGGAAGGTATCCGCTCTAAAAACATTCAGTACTTC; cdr3_aa: CAWNPGEGIRSKNIQYF
d_call: TRBD1; v_call: TRBV7-2; clone_size: .; j_call: TRBJ1-2; cdr3_nt: TGTGCCAGCAGCTTAGGATCCGGGACAGGTCTCTATGGCTACACCTTC; cdr3_aa: CASSLGSGTGLYGYTF
d_call: TRBD1; v_call: TRBV7-2; clone_size: once; j_call: TRBJ2-2; cdr3_nt: TGTGCCAGCAGCTTTACAGGGGGTACCGGGGAGCTGTTTTTT; cdr3_aa: CASSFTGGTGELFF
d_call: .; v_call: TRBV7-9; clone_size: .; j_call: TRBJ2-7; cdr3_nt: TGTGCCAGCAGCCCACAATACTACGAGCAGTACTTC; cdr3_aa: CASSPQYYEQYF
d_call: .; v_call: TRBV11-1; clone_size: .; j_call: TRBJ1-3; cdr3_nt: TGTGCCAGCAGCCTATCGGCATGGAACTTCGGAAACACCATATATTTT; cdr3_aa: CASSLSAWNFGNTIYF
d_call: .; v_call: TRBV6-5; clone_size: .; j_call: TRBJ1-1; cdr3_nt: TGTGCCACCACCGGGGTACAGGTCCCTGAAGCTTTCTTT; cdr3_aa: CATTGVQVPEAFF
d_call: .; v_call: TRBV5-6; clone_size: .; j_call: TRBJ1-2; cdr3_nt: TGTGCCAGCAGCTACCGACAGTACTATGGCTACACCTTC; cdr3_aa: CASSYRQYYGYTF
d_call: .; v_call: TRBV6-5; clone_size: .; j_call: TRBJ2-2; cdr3_nt: TGTGCCAGCAGTTCAACCGGGGAGCTGTTTTTT; cdr3_aa: CASSSTGELFF
d_call: .; v_call: TRBV11-2; clone_size: once; j_call: TRBJ1-2; cdr3_nt: TGTGCCAGCAGCCCACTTTCTCAGGGTGCCGAGGGCTACACCTTC; cdr3_aa: CASSPLSQGAEGYTF
d_call: TRBD1; v_call: TRBV28; clone_size: .; j_call: TRBJ1-4; cdr3_nt: TGTGCCAGCAGTTCAGGGGGCGGTAATGAAAAACTGTTTTTT; cdr3_aa: CASSSGGGNEKLFF
d_call: TRBD1; v_call: TRBV28; clone_size: .; j_call: TRBJ1-6; cdr3_nt: TGTGCCAGCGGGACAGGGCCTCTACCATATAATTCACCCCTCCACTTT; cdr3_aa: CASGTGPLPYNSPLHF
d_call: .; v_call: TRBV7-2; clone_size: once; j_call: TRBJ2-3; cdr3_nt: TGTGCCAGCAGCCCCGCGGGTGTGGGCACAGATACGCAGTATTTT; cdr3_aa: CASSPAGVGTDTQYF
d_call: .; v_call: TRBV5-1; clone_size: .; j_call: TRBJ2-6; cdr3_nt: TGCGCCAGCAGCCCCGGGTCCTCTGGGGCCAACGTCCTGACTTTC; cdr3_aa: CASSPGSSGANVLTF
d_call: TRBD1; v_call: TRBV19; clone_size: few; j_call: TRBJ1-5; cdr3_nt: TGTGCCAGTAGTCCGCGGACAGGAGCGAGTAAGGGTCAGCCCCAGCATTTT; cdr3_aa: CASSPRTGASKGQPQHF
d_call: TRBD2; v_call: TRBV5-4; clone_size: .; j_call: TRBJ2-1; cdr3_nt: TGTGCCAGCAGCCCGAAAACAAAAGGACTAGCGGGAGGAGAGCATGAGCAGTTCTTC; cdr3_aa: CASSPKTKGLAGGEHEQFF
d_call: TRBD2; v_call: TRBV5-1; clone_size: .; j_call: TRBJ2-7; cdr3_nt: TGCGCCAGCAGCCTAAGCGGGAGCTGGTACGAGCAGTACTTC; cdr3_aa: CASSLSGSWYEQYF
d_call: TRBD1; v_call: TRBV28; clone_size: few; j_call: TRBJ1-1; cdr3_nt: TGTGCCAGCAGTCGAGACAGGGTTGGAGCTTTCTTT; cdr3_aa: CASSRDRVGAFF
d_call: .; v_call: TRBV7-8; clone_size: .; j_call: TRBJ2-3; cdr3_nt: TGTGCCAGCAGCCGGACAGATACGCAGTATTTT; cdr3_aa: CASSRTDTQYF
d_call: .; v_call: TRBV19; clone_size: .; j_call: TRBJ2-7; cdr3_nt: TGTGCCAGTAGTATGAGGGGCACAGGGAGGGCCTACGAGCAGTACTTC; cdr3_aa: CASSMRGTGRAYEQYF
d_call: TRBD1; v_call: TRBV6-5; clone_size: once; j_call: TRBJ2-7; cdr3_nt: TGTGCCAGCAGTTACCAGGGACAGGGATATACCTACGAGCAGTACTTC; cdr3_aa: CASSYQGQGYTYEQYF
d_call: TRBD2; v_call: TRBV2; clone_size: .; j_call: TRBJ2-7; cdr3_nt: TGTGCCAGCATTCCCCGGGAGGGATCATATAATGAGCAGTACTTC; cdr3_aa: CASIPREGSYNEQYF
d_call: .; v_call: TRBV6-5; clone_size: .; j_call: TRBJ2-7; cdr3_nt: TGTGCCAGCAGCCGCCCTATGGGGTACGAGCAGTACTTC; cdr3_aa: CASSRPMGYEQYF
d_call: .; v_call: TRBV6-5; clone_size: .; j_call: TRBJ1-1; cdr3_nt: TGTGCCAGCAGTTACGCACAACTGGGCACTGAAGCTTTCTTT; cdr3_aa: CASSYAQLGTEAFF
d_call: TRBD2; v_call: TRBV7-6; clone_size: once; j_call: TRBJ2-7; cdr3_nt: TGTGCCAGCAGCTTAGGTGCGGGAGGACCCTACGAGCAGTACTTC; cdr3_aa: CASSLGAGGPYEQYF
d_call: .; v_call: TRBV25-1; clone_size: once; j_call: TRBJ1-4; cdr3_nt: TGTGCCAGCAGTGAAGGTATCGGGGGTTACAATGAAAAACTGTTTTTT; cdr3_aa: CASSEGIGGYNEKLFF
d_call: TRBD2; v_call: TRBV29-1; clone_size: .; j_call: TRBJ2-1; cdr3_nt: TGCAGCGTTCAGTCATCGGGACTAGCTAAGAATGAGCAGTTCTTC; cdr3_aa: CSVQSSGLAKNEQFF
d_call: TRBD2; v_call: TRBV2; clone_size: .; j_call: TRBJ2-5; cdr3_nt: TGTGCCAGCATCCCCGGGGGGGACCAAGAGACCCAGTACTTC; cdr3_aa: CASIPGGDQETQYF
d_call: .; v_call: TRBV28; clone_size: .; j_call: TRBJ1-2; cdr3_nt: TGTGCCACCATCCTAGGGGTTGGCTACACCTTC; cdr3_aa: CATILGVGYTF
d_call: .; v_call: TRBV19; clone_size: .; j_call: TRBJ1-5; cdr3_nt: TGTGCCAGTAAGTTCGGTAGTAGCAATCAGCCCCAGCATTTT; cdr3_aa: CASKFGSSNQPQHF
d_call: TRBD1; v_call: TRBV14; clone_size: .; j_call: TRBJ2-2; cdr3_nt: TGTGCCAGCAGCCTGGACAGGGTCCGGGCCGGGGAGCTGTTTTTT; cdr3_aa: CASSLDRVRAGELFF
d_call: .; v_call: TRBV4-2; clone_size: .; j_call: TRBJ2-2; cdr3_nt: TGTGCCAGCAGCCAATCGCGGAACACCGGGGAGCTGTTTTTT; cdr3_aa: CASSQSRNTGELFF
d_call: .; v_call: TRBV7-8; clone_size: .; j_call: TRBJ2-5; cdr3_nt: TGTGCCAGCAGCTTGACAGGGACGCTTAGCGGGGATAACTTC; cdr3_aa: CASSLTGTLSGDNF
d_call: TRBD1; v_call: TRBV5-1; clone_size: .; j_call: TRBJ1-1; cdr3_nt: TGCGCCAGCAGCCCAGGACAGGCACGAGGCACTGAAGCTTTCTTT; cdr3_aa: CASSPGQARGTEAFF
d_call: TRBD1; v_call: TRBV7-6; clone_size: .; j_call: TRBJ1-4; cdr3_nt: TGTGCCAGCAGCTCCCGGGACAGACCAACTAATGAAAAACTGTTTTTT; cdr3_aa: CASSSRDRPTNEKLFF